Following are 30 T cell receptor beta chains from one sample sequenced in a study of blood T cell repertoires in COVID-19. Measured with immunoSEQ multiplex PCR; TCRdb has only the in-frame clones, and not every one. This sample has about 50,000 clones, with about 86% found just once. The sample consisted of peripheral blood. Every receptor here comes from a man at least 80 years old with active COVID-19.

The chain links TRBV2 to TRBJ2-7; D unresolved. From germline, CDR1 is SNHLY and CDR2 FYNNEI. The germline V and J ends were trimmed by 4 bases and 4 bases, with 14 bases remaining between them. The CDR3 covers 14 residues. This CDR3 is CASSGVSLMYEQYF. The CDR3 DNA is TGTGCCAGCAGTGGAGTTAGCCTGATGTACGAGCAGTACTTC.

The chain employs TRBV28 and TRBJ2-7; 9 bases fit TRBD1. The CDR3 is 16 amino acids. Unmatched junction bases numbered 7, after V lost 1 base and J lost 3 bases. Per germline, CDR1 MDHEN and CDR2 SYDVKM. The CDR3 bases are TGTGCCAGCAGTTTATCACGGGACAGGGAGAGCTACGAGCAGTACTTC. Translated, it gives CASSLSRDRESYEQYF.

The rearrangement uses TRBV3-1 (or the pseudogene TRBV3-2) and TRBJ2-5; no clear D gene. This CDR3 is built from 17 residues. Germline lookup yields CDR1 LGHDT and CDR2 YNNKEL (reference sequence). V dropped 2 bases and J dropped 2 bases, with 18 bases sitting between them. The CDR3 protein is CASSQLSRSGTQETQYF. The CDR3 region has the DNA TGTGCCAGCAGCCAATTGAGTCGATCAGGAACGCAAGAGACCCAGTACTTC.

This sequence joins TRBV6-5 and TRBJ2-2; D remains ambiguous. The germline gives CDR1 MNHEY, CDR2 SVGAGI. The CDR3 is 14 residues long. Trimming took off 2 bases at V and 5 bases at J, with 9 bases between the two ends. As DNA, the CDR3 is TGTGCCAGCAGTTACGGGCCCTTTACCGGGGAGCTGTTTTTT. It yields the protein CASSYGPFTGELFF.

The chain uses TRBV28 and TRBJ2-1; TRBD2 matches 7 bases. Trimming at V came to 7 bases and at J to 1 base, leaving 4 bases not matched to a gene. CDR1 is MDHEN and CDR2 is SYDVKM in the germline V gene. There are 14 residues in the CDR3. CDR3 sequence: CASTPSGSYNEQFF. CDR3 in DNA: TGTGCCAGCACCCCTAGCGGTTCCTACAATGAGCAGTTCTTC.

The V gene is TRBV18, the J gene TRBJ2-1, with a tentative D call TRBD1 (6 bases). Trimming cost V 0 bases and J 10 bases, with 16 bases left between them. CDR3 length: 15 residues. Germline CDR1 KGHSH, CDR2 LQKENI. The CDR3 protein is CASSPPTITGTEQFF. The CDR3 DNA reads as TGTGCCAGCTCACCACCGACCATCACCGGGACAGAGCAGTTCTTC.

This clone was found once. The V call is TRBV5-1, the J call TRBJ2-5; 8 nucleotides line up with TRBD2. The CDR3 is 15 amino acids. J gave up 3 bases and V 0 bases, and 4 bases lay outside the gene matches. The germline gives CDR1 SGHRS, CDR2 YFSETQ. CDR3 residues: CASSLGLAGKETQYF. The DNA for the CDR3 is TGCGCCAGCAGCTTGGGGCTAGCGGGTAAAGAGACCCAGTACTTC. The full variable domain, with the rest looked up from reference TRBV5-1 and TRBJ2-5, is KAGVTQTPRYLIKTRGQQVTLSCSPISGHRSVSWYQQTPGQGLQFLFEYFSETQRNKGNFPGRFSGRQFSNSRSEMNVSTLELGDSALYLCASSLGLAGKETQYFGPGTRLLVL.

The rearrangement links TRBV6-2 or TRBV6-3 to TRBJ1-5, with D maybe TRBD1 (5 bases). The CDR3 totals 14 residues. Between the trimmed V and J ends, which lost 0 bases and 8 bases, there was a span of 11 bases. The germline V gene encodes CDR1 MNHEY and CDR2 SVGEGT. CDR3 loop: CASSYSRGIKPQHF. The CDR3 coding sequence is TGTGCCAGCAGTTACTCTAGGGGAATAAAGCCCCAGCATTTT.

J is TRBJ2-2 and V is TRBV5-1; D might be TRBD2 (6 bases). CDR3 size: 14 residues. Germline loops: CDR1 SGHRS, CDR2 YFSETQ. V lost 4 bases, J lost 7 bases, and 14 bases lay in between. The CDR3 region is CASSRGELGGELFF. In DNA, the CDR3 is TGCGCCAGCAGCCGCGGGGAGCTCGGCGGGGAGCTGTTTTTT.

The chain employs TRBV30 and TRBJ1-2; TRBD1 matches 8 bases. Germline CDR1 is GTSNPN and CDR2 is SVGIG (reference sequence). There are 14 residues in the CDR3. V lost 1 base to trimming and J lost 9 bases; unmatched junction nucleotides: 10. The chain's CDR3 is CAWSAGTGTDSYTF. CDR3 nucleotide sequence: TGTGCCTGGAGTGCCGGGACAGGTACCGATAGCTACACCTTC. Variable domain in full (rest from reference TRBV30 and TRBJ1-2): SQTIHQWPATLVQPVGSPLSLECTVEGTSNPNLYWYRQAAGRGLQLLFYSVGIGQISSEVPQNLSASRPQDRQFILSSKKLLLSDSGFYLCAWSAGTGTDSYTFGSGTRLTVV.

The chain employs TRBV28 and TRBJ2-7, with 11 bases matching TRBD2. The CDR3 extends over 18 amino acids. The J segment lost 5 bases and the V segment lost 3 bases, leaving 15 bases of the junction unmatched. The germline CDR1 and CDR2 sequences are MDHEN and SYDVKM. The CDR3: CASSLIGSGRASNNEQYF. CDR3 nucleotides: TGTGCCAGCAGTTTGATCGGTAGCGGGAGGGCGTCCAACAACGAGCAGTACTTC.

This chain connects TRBV19 to TRBJ2-2, with 9 bases identical to TRBD2. Germline values: CDR1 LNHDA, CDR2 SQIVND (reference sequence). There are 14 residues in the CDR3. The ends lost 5 bases at V and 6 bases at J; junction bases unmatched: 4. In DNA form, the CDR3 reads TGTGCCAGTAGTTGGGGACTAGCCCCCGGGGAGCTGTTTTTT. As protein: CASSWGLAPGELFF.

This chain joins TRBV7-8 and TRBJ1-1; D remains unclear. This CDR3 contains 13 residues. Looked up from germline, CDR1 is SGHVS and CDR2 is FQNEAQ. The V end lost 5 bases, the J end lost 4 bases, and 11 bases lay between the germline ends. This chain's CDR3 is CASSPPGATEAFF. The CDR3, as DNA: TGTGCCAGCAGCCCCCCAGGCGCCACTGAAGCTTTCTTT.

The V gene is TRBV2, the J gene TRBJ2-5, with 9 bases aligning to TRBD1. With V trimmed by 9 bases and J by 1 base, 3 bases remained unmatched. CDR1 is SNHLY and CDR2 is FYNNEI in the germline V gene. The CDR3 runs 13 residues. The CDR3 sequence is CASGQGIQETQYF. The CDR3, as DNA: TGTGCCAGTGGACAGGGGATCCAAGAGACCCAGTACTTC.

V usage is TRBV18 and J usage is TRBJ1-3, with D perhaps matching TRBD1 (5 bases). Per the germline V gene, CDR1 is KGHSH and CDR2 is LQKENI. The CDR3 consists of 13 residues. Between the trimmed V and J ends, which lost 5 bases and 5 bases, there was a span of 10 bases. The chain's CDR3 is CASSSGQRNTIYF. In nucleotides, the CDR3 is TGTGCCAGCTCATCCGGACAAAGAAACACCATATATTTT.

Only one count was recorded for this clone. The chain combines TRBV18 with TRBJ2-7; possible D gene TRBD2, 5 bases. Per the germline V gene, CDR1 is KGHSH and CDR2 is LQKENI. The CDR3 covers 15 residues. The V and J ends lost 3 bases and 0 bases respectively, with 12 bases between them. CDR3 nucleotide sequence: TGTGCCAGCTCACCGACCGGGAAAGGCTCCTACGAGCAGTACTTC. Translated, it gives CASSPTGKGSYEQYF.

This sequence joins TRBV30 and TRBJ1-1; TRBD1 matches 10 bases. V shed 5 bases and J 1 base; nucleotides not matched to a gene: 10. The germline V gene has CDR1 GTSNPN and CDR2 SVGIG (reference sequence). This CDR3 has 16 residues. The CDR3 nucleotides are TGTGCCTGGGGTCCCGGGACAGGGGTTGGGAACACTGAAGCTTTCTTT. This gives the protein CAWGPGTGVGNTEAFF. Supplemented by reference TRBV30 and TRBJ1-1, the full variable domain reads SQTIHQWPATLVQPVGSPLSLECTVEGTSNPNLYWYRQAAGRGLQLLFYSVGIGQISSEVPQNLSASRPQDRQFILSSKKLLLSDSGFYLCAWGPGTGVGNTEAFFGQGTRLTVV.

V is TRBV7-6 and J is TRBJ2-7; D might be TRBD1 (6 bases). Germline-derived CDR1 and CDR2 are SGHVS and FNYEAQ. This CDR3 has 14 residues. V was clipped by 5 bases and J by 3 bases, with 14 bases between them. CDR3 sequence reads: CASSPGQNVYEQYF. CDR3 DNA: TGTGCCAGCAGCCCGGGACAAAATGTCTACGAGCAGTACTTC.

The gene calls are TRBV13 and TRBJ2-7; no reliable D call. The CDR3 extends over 14 amino acids. V was pared by 0 bases and J by 2 bases, with 8 bases between. Germline V gives CDR1 PRHDT, CDR2 FYEKMQ (reference sequence). CDR3 sequence (DNA): TGTGCCAGCAGCTTAGGCGCGGAACCCTACGAGCAGTACTTC. Translated, it gives CASSLGAEPYEQYF.

The chain is built from TRBV7-3 and TRBJ2-1, with TRBD2 identical over 7 bases. The CDR3 length is 20 residues. Trimming cost V 4 bases and J 5 bases; bases outside gene matches: 23. The germline V gene has CDR1 SGHTA and CDR2 FQGTGA. The CDR3 sequence is CASSSTDASGDLLSNNEQFF. CDR3 sequence (DNA): TGTGCCAGCAGCTCGACGGACGCTAGCGGAGACCTGTTATCCAACAATGAGCAGTTCTTC.

J is TRBJ2-2 and V is TRBV27, with a possible D match to TRBD2 (7 bases). V lost 6 bases to trimming and J lost 2 bases, with 10 bases between them. This CDR3 is built from 14 residues. Germline CDR1 is MNHEY and CDR2 is SMNVEV (reference sequence). In nucleotides, the CDR3 is TGTGCCAGCAGGCGGGGGCGAAACACCGGGGAGCTGTTTTTT. Residues: CASRRGRNTGELFF.

This clone was observed once. This chain links TRBV3-1 (or the pseudogene TRBV3-2) with TRBJ2-3; 10 nucleotides match TRBD2. J gave up 7 bases and V 1 base, and 11 bases lay outside the gene matches. The CDR3 contains 17 residues. The germline gives CDR1 LGHDT, CDR2 YNNKEL (reference sequence). The CDR3, as DNA: TGTGCCAGCAGCCAAGGGGCGGCTAGCGGGAGACGAAATACGCAGTATTTT. Translated, it gives CASSQGAASGRRNTQYF.

The chain joins TRBV11-3 to TRBJ2-2; D might be TRBD2 (6 bases). There are 15 residues in the CDR3. In germline, CDR1 is SGHNT, CDR2 YENEEA. Trimming shortened V by 3 bases and J by 2 bases, and 10 bases separated the two germline ends. The CDR3 is CASSLTSANTGELFF. The CDR3 DNA reads as TGTGCCAGCAGCTTGACTAGTGCCAACACCGGGGAGCTGTTTTTT.

The J gene is TRBJ1-1, the V gene TRBV29-1, with 8 bases aligning to TRBD1. The CDR3 is made up of 13 amino acids. The germline V gene has CDR1 SQVTM and CDR2 ANQGSEA. V shed 6 bases and J 6 bases; nucleotides not matched to a gene: 9. The CDR3 DNA reads as TGCAGCGTCCCCCAGGGGGCGTCACCTGAAGCTTTCTTT. It encodes CSVPQGASPEAFF.

The CDR3 spells CASSPWDRGNQPQHF. The CDR3 nucleotides read TGTGCCAGCTCACCCTGGGACAGGGGCAATCAGCCCCAGCATTTT. The chain has TRBV18 and TRBJ1-5; 9 positions match TRBD1. Trimming removed 3 bases from V and 2 bases from J; junction bases left unmatched: 2. Germline loops: CDR1 KGHSH, CDR2 LQKENI. This CDR3 has 15 residues.

CDR3 nucleotide sequence: TGTGCCAGCAGCTTGGGAGGCAGTTTTGTTCAAGAGACCCAGTACTTC. Translation gives CASSLGGSFVQETQYF. The chain joins TRBV5-5 to TRBJ2-5, with no clear D. Germline V CDR1 and CDR2: SGHKS, YYEKEE (reference sequence). This CDR3 has 16 residues. The germline V and J ends were trimmed by 0 bases and 2 bases, with 14 bases remaining between them.

The chain recombines TRBV19 with TRBJ1-1, with D possibly matching TRBD1 (5 bases). Germline V CDR1 and CDR2: LNHDA, SQIVND (reference sequence). V was cut by 1 base and J by 0 bases, with 12 bases left in between. The CDR3 runs to 16 residues. The CDR3 sequence is CASSIGGGALNTEAFF. The CDR3 nucleotides read TGTGCCAGTAGTATAGGGGGAGGGGCGTTGAACACTGAAGCTTTCTTT.

The chain joins TRBV28 to TRBJ1-5; 7 positions agree with TRBD1. This CDR3 region has 15 residues. V shed 6 bases and J 5 bases; nucleotides not matched to a gene: 10. Germline V CDR1 and CDR2: MDHEN, SYDVKM. DNA of the CDR3: TGTGCCAGCAGACCAGACAGGGTAACATATCAGCCCCAGCATTTT. Its protein is CASRPDRVTYQPQHF.

The chain links TRBV18 to TRBJ1-1; D might be TRBD1 (5 bases). V lost 6 bases and J 4 bases, leaving 9 bases between the germline ends. Germline CDR1 and CDR2: KGHSH and LQKENI. The CDR3 spans 12 residues. The CDR3 DNA follows: TGTGCCAGCTCTCAAGGGGCCACTGAAGCTTTCTTT. This gives the protein CASSQGATEAFF.

The rearrangement links TRBV5-1 to TRBJ2-7, with 13 positions matching TRBD2. Germline-derived CDR1 and CDR2 are SGHRS and YFSETQ. J gave up 2 bases and V 8 bases, and 7 bases lay outside the gene matches. This CDR3 spans 15 amino acids. The CDR3 DNA reads as TGCGCCAGTTTCCTTGGGACTAGCGGGACCTACGAGCAGTACTTC. It translates to CASFLGTSGTYEQYF.